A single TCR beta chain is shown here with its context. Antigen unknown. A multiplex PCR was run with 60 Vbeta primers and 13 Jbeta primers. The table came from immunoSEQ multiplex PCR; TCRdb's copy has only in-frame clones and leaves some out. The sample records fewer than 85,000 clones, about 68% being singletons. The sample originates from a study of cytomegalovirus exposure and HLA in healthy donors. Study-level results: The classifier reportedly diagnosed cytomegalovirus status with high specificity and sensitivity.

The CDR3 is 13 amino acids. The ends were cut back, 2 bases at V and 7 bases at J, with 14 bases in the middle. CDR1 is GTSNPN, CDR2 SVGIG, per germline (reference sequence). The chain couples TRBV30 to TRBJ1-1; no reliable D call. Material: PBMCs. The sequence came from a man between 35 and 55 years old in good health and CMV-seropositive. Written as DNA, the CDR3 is TGTGCCTGGAGTATTGCAATGGTCGGTGAAGCTTTCTTT. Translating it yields CAWSIAMVGEAFF.